This T cell receptor beta chain appears in the sequencing data of a study of CD8 T cells in Susac syndrome. Germline lookup yields CDR1 MNHEY and CDR2 SVGAGI. V was clipped by 5 bases and J by 12 bases, with 19 bases between them. The CDR3 is 13 residues long. Reverse transcription of roughly 0.5 to 1 ug RNA used random hexamers. Multiplex immunoSEQ PCR targeted 54 Vbeta and 13 Jbeta TCR beta segments. Via MiXCR, TCRdb re-called the immunoSEQ multiplex PCR reads, giving one row per CDR3 protein. The profile shows fewer than 150,000 distinct CDR3 sequences, around 91% of them singletons. Sequenced material: CD8+ T cells from PBMCs. This chain joins TRBV6-5 and TRBJ1-2; D possibly corresponds to TRBD1 (6 bases). The sequence was collected from a human donor with multiple sclerosis. The CDR3 coding sequence is TGTGCCAGCAGTCCGTCACAGGGCGTGGGGAACACCTTC. This gives the protein CASSPSQGVGNTF.